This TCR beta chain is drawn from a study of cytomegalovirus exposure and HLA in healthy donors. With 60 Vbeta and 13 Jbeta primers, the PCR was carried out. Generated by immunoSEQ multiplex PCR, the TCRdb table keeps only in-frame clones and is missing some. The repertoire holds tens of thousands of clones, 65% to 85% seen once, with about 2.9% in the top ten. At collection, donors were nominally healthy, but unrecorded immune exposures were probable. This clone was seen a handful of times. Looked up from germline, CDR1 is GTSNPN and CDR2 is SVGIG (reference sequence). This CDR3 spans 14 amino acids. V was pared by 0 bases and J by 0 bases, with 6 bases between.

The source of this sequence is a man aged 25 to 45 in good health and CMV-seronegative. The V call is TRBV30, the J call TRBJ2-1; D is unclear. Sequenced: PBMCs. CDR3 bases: TGTGCCTGGAGTGTCGAGAGCTCCTACAATGAGCAGTTCTTC. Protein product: CAWSVESSYNEQFF. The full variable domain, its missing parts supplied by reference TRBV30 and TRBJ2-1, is SQTIHQWPATLVQPVGSPLSLECTVEGTSNPNLYWYRQAAGRGLQLLFYSVGIGQISSEVPQNLSASRPQDRQFILSSKKLLLSDSGFYLCAWSVESSYNEQFFGPGTRLTVL.